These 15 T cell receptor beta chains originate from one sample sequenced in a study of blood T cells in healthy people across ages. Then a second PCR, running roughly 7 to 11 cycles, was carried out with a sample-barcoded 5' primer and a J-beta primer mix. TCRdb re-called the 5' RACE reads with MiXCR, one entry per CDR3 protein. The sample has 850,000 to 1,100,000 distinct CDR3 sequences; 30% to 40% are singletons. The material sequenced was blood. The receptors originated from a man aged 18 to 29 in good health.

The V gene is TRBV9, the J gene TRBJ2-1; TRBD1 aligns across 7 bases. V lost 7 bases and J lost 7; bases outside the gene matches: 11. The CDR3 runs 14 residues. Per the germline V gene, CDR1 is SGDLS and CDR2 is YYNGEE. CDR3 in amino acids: CASQGAGTVNEQFF. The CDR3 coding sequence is TGTGCCAGCCAAGGGGCCGGGACAGTGAATGAGCAGTTCTTC.

The CDR3 DNA sequence: TGTGCCAGCAGCTTAGACCGACGGCTTAATGAAAAACTGTTTTTT. The encoded protein is CASSLDRRLNEKLFF. The V call is TRBV7-9, the J call TRBJ1-4; D gene uncertain. V lost 1 base and J 4 bases, leaving 10 bases between the germline ends. Germline CDR1 SEHNR, CDR2 FQNEAQ (reference sequence). The CDR3 runs to 15 residues.

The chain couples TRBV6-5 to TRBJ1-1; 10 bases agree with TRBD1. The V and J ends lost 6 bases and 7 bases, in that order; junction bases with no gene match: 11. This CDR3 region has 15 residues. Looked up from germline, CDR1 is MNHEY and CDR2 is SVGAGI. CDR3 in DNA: TGTGCCAGCAGCAGCCTGGGACAGGGGTTTGGTGAAGCTTTCTTT. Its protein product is CASSSLGQGFGEAFF.

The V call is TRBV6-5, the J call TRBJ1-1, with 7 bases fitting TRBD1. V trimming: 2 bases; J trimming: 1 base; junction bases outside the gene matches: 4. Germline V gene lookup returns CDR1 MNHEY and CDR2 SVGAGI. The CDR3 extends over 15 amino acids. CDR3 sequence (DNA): TGTGCCAGCAGTTACGGAACAGGGGCGAACACTGAAGCTTTCTTT. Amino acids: CASSYGTGANTEAFF.

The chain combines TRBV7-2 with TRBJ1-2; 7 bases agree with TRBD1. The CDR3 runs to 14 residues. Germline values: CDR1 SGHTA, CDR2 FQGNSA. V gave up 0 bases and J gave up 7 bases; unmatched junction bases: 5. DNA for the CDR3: TGTGCCAGCAGCTTAGCACAGGGGATTGCTGGCTACACCTTC. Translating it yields CASSLAQGIAGYTF.

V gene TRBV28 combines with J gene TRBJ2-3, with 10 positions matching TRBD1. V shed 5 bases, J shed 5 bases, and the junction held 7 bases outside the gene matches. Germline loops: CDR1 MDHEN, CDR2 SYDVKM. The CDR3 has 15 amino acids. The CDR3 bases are TGTGCCAGCAGTCGTAGACAGGGGGCAATAGATACGCAGTATTTT. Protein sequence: CASSRRQGAIDTQYF.

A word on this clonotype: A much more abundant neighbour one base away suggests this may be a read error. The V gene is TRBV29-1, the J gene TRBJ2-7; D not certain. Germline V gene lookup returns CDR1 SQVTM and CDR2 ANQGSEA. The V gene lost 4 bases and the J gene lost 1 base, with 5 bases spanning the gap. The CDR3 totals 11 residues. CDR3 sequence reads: CSVVESYEQYF. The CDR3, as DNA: TGCAGCGTTGTCGAGTCCTACGAGCAGTACTTC.

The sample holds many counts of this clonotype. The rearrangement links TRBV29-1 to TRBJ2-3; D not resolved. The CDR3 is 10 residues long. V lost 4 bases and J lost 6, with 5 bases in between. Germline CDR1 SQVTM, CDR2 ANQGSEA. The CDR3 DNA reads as TGCAGCGTTGGTTATGATACGCAGTATTTT. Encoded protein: CSVGYDTQYF.

The CDR3 protein is CASSPPDRKAKNIQYF. The CDR3 coding sequence is TGTGCCAGCTCACCACCGGACAGGAAAGCCAAAAACATTCAGTACTTC. This rearrangement joins TRBV18 to TRBJ2-4; 7 bases fit TRBD1. CDR3 length: 16 residues. V was clipped by 0 bases and J by 0 bases; unmatched bases: 2. Per germline, CDR1 KGHSH and CDR2 LQKENI. Based on the CDR3 plus reference TRBV18 and TRBJ2-4, the full variable domain is NAGVMQNPRHLVRRRGQEARLRCSPMKGHSHVYWYRQLPEEGLKFMVYLQKENIIDESGMPKERFSAEFPKEGPSILRIQQVVRGDSAAYFCASSPPDRKAKNIQYFGAGTRLSVL.

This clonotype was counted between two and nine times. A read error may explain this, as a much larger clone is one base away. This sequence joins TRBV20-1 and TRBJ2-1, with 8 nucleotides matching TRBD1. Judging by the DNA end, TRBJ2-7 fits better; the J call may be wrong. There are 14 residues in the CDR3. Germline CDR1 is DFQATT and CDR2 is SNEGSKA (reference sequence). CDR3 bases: TGCAGTGCGCTTGGGACAGGAGGTGACAATGAGCAGTACTTC. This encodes CSALGTGGDNEQYF.

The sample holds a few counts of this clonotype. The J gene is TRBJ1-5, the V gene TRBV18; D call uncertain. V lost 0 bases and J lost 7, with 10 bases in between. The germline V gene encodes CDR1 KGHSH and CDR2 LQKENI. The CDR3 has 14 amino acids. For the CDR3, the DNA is TGTGCCAGCTCACCACCGGGAGGTAGCCAGCCCCAGCATTTT. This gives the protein CASSPPGGSQPQHF.

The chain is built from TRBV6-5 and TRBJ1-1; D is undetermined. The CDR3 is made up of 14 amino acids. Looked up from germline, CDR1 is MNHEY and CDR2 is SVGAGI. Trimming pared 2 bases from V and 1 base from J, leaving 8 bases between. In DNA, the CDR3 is TGTGCCAGCAGTTACAGGGCTTGGAACACTGAAGCTTTCTTT. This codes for CASSYRAWNTEAFF.

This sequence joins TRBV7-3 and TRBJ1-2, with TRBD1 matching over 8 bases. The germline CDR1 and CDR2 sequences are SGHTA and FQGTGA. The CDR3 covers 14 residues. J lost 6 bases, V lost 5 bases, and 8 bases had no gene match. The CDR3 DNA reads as TGTGCCAGCAGCGCAGACAGGGGAAGTGATGGCTACACCTTC. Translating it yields CASSADRGSDGYTF.

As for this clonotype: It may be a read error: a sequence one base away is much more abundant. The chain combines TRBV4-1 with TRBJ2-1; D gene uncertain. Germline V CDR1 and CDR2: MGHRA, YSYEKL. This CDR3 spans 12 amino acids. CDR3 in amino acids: CASSLLDNERFF. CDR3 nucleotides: TGCGCCAGCAGCCTTTTAGACAATGAGCGGTTCTTC.

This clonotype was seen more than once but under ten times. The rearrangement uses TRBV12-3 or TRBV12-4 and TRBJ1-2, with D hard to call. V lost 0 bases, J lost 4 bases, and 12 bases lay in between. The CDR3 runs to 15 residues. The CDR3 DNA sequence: TGTGCCAGCAGTTTAGCGCAAGGAGAAGGCTATGGCTACACCTTC. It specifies CASSLAQGEGYGYTF.